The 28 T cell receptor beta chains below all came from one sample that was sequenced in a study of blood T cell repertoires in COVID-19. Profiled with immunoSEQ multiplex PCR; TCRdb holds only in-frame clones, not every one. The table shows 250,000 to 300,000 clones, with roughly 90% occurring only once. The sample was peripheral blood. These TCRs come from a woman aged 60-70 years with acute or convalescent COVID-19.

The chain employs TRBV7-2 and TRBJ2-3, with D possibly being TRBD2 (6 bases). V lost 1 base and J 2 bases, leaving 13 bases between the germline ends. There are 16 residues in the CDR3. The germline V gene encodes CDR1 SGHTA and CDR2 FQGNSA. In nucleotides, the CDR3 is TGTGCCAGCAGCTTAGGGGTAGCGGAATCCACAGATACGCAGTATTTT. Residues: CASSLGVAESTDTQYF.

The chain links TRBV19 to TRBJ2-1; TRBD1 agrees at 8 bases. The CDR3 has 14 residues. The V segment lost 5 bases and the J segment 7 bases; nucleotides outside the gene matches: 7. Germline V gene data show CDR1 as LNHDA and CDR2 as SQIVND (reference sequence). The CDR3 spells CASSHRDRMNEQFF. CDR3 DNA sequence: TGTGCCAGTAGTCACCGGGACAGGATGAATGAGCAGTTCTTC.

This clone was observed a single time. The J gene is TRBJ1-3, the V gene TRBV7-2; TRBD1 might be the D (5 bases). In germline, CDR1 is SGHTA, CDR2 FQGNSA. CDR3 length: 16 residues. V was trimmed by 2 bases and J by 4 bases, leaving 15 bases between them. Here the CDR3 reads CASSLFSLRAGNTIYF. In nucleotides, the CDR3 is TGTGCCAGCAGCTTATTTTCGCTCAGGGCCGGAAACACCATATATTTT.

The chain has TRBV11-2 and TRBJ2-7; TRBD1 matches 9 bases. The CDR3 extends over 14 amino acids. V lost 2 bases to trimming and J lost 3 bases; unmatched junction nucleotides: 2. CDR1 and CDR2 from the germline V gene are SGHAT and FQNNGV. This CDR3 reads CASSLTDRGYEQYF. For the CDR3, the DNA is TGTGCCAGCAGCTTAACGGACAGGGGCTACGAGCAGTACTTC.

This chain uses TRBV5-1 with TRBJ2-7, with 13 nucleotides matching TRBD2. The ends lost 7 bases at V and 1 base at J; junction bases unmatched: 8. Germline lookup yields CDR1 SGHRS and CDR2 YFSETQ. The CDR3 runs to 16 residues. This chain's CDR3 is CASFWTSGSISYEQYF. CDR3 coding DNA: TGCGCCAGCTTCTGGACTAGCGGGAGTATATCCTACGAGCAGTACTTC.

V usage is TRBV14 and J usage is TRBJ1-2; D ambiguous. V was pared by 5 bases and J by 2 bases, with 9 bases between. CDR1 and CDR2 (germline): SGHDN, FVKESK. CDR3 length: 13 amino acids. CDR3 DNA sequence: TGTGCCAGCAGCGATCAGGCAAACTATGGCTACACCTTC. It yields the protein CASSDQANYGYTF.

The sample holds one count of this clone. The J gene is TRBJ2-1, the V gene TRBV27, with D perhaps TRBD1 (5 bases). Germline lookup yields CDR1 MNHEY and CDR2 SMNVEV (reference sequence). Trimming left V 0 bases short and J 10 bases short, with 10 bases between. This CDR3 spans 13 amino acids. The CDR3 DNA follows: TGTGCCAGCAGTTTATCGCTGACAGCCGAGCAGTTCTTC. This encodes CASSLSLTAEQFF.

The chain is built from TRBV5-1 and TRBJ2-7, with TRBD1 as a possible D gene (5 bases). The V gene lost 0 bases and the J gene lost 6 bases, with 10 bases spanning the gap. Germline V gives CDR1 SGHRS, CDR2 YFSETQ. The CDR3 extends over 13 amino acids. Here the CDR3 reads CASSLERGSEQYF. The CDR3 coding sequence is TGCGCCAGCAGCTTGGAAAGGGGAAGCGAGCAGTACTTC.

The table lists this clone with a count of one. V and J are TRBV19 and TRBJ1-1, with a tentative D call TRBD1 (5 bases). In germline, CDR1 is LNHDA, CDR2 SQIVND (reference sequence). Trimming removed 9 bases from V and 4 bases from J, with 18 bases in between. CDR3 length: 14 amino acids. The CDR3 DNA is TGTGCCAGCGGGGGACTCGCCCGGAGCACTGAAGCTTTCTTT. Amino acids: CASGGLARSTEAFF. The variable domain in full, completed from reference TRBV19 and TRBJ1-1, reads DGGITQSPKYLFRKEGQNVTLSCEQNLNHDAMYWYRQDPGQGLRLIYYSQIVNDFQKGDIAEGYSVSREKKESFPLTVTSAQKNPTAFYLCASGGLARSTEAFFGQGTRLTVV.

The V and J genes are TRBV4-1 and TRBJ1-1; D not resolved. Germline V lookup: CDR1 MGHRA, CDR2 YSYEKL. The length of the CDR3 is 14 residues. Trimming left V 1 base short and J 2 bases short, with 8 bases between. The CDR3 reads CASSQGLINTEAFF. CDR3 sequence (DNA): TGCGCCAGCAGCCAAGGACTGATTAACACTGAAGCTTTCTTT.

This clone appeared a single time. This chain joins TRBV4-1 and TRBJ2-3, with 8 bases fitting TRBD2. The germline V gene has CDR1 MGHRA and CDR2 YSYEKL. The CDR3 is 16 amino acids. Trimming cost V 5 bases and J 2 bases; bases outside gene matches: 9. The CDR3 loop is CASSSQAGGLTDTQYF. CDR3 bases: TGCGCCAGCAGCTCCCAGGCGGGGGGCCTCACAGATACGCAGTATTTT.

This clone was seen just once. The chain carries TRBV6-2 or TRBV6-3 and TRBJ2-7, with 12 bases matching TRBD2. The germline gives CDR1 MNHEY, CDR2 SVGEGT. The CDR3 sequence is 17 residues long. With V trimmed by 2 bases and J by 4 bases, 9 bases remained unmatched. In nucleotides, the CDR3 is TGTGCCAGCAGTTACGGAGGAGAGACTAGCGGGGGTTACGAGCAGTACTTC. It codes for CASSYGGETSGGYEQYF.

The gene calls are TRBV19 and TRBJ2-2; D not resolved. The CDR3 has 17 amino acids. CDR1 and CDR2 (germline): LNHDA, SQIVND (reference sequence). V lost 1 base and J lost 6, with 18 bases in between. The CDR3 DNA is TGTGCCAGTAGTATAGGATCGGCCGGCAGCGAGGCCGGGGAGCTGTTTTTT. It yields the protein CASSIGSAGSEAGELFF.

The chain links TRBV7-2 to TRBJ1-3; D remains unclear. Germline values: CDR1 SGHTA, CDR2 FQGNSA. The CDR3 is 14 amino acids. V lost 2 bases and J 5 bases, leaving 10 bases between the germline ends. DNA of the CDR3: TGTGCCAGCAGCTTACAGGACTCGAGAAACACCATATATTTT. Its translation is CASSLQDSRNTIYF.

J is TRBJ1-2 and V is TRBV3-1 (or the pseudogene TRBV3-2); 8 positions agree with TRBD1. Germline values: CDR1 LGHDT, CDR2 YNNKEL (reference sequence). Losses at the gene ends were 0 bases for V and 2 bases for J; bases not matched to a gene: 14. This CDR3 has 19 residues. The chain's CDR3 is CASSQELGPRTGKNYGYTF. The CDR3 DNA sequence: TGTGCCAGCAGCCAAGAATTAGGCCCCCGGACAGGGAAGAACTATGGCTACACCTTC.

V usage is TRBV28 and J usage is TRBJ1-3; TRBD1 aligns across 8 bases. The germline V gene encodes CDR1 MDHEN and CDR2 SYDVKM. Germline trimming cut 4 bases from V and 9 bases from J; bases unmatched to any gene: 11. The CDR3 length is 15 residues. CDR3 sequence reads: CASSSRDRTRSTIYF. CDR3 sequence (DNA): TGTGCCAGCAGTTCGAGGGACAGGACCCGAAGCACCATATATTTT.

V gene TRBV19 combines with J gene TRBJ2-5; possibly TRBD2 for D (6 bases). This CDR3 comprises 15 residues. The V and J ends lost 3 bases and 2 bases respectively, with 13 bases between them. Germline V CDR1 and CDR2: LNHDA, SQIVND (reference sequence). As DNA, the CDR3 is TGTGCCAGTAGTATCAAGGGACTCAGTCAAGAGACCCAGTACTTC. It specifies CASSIKGLSQETQYF.

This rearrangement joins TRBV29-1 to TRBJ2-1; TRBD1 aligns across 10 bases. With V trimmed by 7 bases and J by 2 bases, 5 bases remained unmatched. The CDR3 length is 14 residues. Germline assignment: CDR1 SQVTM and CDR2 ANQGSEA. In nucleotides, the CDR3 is TGCAGCGCCCTGGGACAGGGGACCTACAATGAGCAGTTCTTC. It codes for CSALGQGTYNEQFF.

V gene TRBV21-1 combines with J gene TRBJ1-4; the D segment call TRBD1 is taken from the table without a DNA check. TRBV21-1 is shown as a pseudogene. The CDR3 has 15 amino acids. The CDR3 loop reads CASSRTGVSNEKLFF. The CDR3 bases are TGTGCCAGCAGCAGAACAGGGGTCAGTAATGAAAAACTGTTTTTT.

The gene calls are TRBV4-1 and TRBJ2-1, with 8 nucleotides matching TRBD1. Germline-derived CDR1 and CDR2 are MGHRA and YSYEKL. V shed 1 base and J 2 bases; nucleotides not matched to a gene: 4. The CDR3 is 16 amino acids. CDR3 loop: CASSQGETGAYNEQFF. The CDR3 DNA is TGCGCCAGCAGCCAAGGGGAGACAGGGGCCTACAATGAGCAGTTCTTC.

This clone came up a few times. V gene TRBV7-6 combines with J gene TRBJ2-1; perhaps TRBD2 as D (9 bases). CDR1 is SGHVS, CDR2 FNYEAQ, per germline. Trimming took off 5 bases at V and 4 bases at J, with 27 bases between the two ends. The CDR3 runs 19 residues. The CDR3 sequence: CASSPWTGSLAGTYNEQFF. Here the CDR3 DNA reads TGTGCCAGCAGCCCCTGGACAGGGAGCCTAGCGGGAACGTACAATGAGCAGTTCTTC.

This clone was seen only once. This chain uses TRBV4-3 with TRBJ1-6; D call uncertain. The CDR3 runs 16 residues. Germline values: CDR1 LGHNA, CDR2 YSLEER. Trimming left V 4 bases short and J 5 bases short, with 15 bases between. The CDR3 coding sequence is TGCGCCAGCAGCCCCGCTGTCAGTCACGATAATTCACCCCTCCACTTT. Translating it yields CASSPAVSHDNSPLHF.

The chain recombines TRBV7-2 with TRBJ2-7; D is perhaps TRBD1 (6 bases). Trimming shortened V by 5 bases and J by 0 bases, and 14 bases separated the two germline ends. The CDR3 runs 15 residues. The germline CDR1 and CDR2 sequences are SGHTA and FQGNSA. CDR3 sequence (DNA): TGTGCCAGCAGCAGAGGGGGTTGGAGCTCCTACGAGCAGTACTTC. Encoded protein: CASSRGGWSSYEQYF.

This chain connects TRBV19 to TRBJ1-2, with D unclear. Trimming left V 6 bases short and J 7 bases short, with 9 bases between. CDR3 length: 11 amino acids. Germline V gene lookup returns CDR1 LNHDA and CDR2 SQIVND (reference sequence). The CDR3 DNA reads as TGTGCCAGTAGGGCTCTCAGTGGCTACACCTTC. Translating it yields CASRALSGYTF.

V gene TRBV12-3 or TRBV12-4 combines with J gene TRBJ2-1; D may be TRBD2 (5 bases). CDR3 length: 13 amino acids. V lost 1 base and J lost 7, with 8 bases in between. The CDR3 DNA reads TGTGCCAGCAGTTTAGGAGGGTTTAATGAGCAGTTCTTC. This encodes CASSLGGFNEQFF.

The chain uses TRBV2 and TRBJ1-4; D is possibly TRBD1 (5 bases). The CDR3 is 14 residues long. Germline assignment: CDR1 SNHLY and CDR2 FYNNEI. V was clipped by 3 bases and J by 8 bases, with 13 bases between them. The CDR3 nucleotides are TGTGCCAGCAGTGACCGTGGCGGGGGGGAAAAACTGTTTTTT. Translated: CASSDRGGGEKLFF.

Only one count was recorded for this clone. Here the CDR3 reads CASSFVKGGYNEQFF. The CDR3, as DNA: TGTGCCAGCAGCTTTGTGAAGGGGGGGTACAATGAGCAGTTCTTC. The chain employs TRBV7-2 and TRBJ2-1, with D possibly TRBD2 on 7 matching bases. The germline V gene has CDR1 SGHTA and CDR2 FQGNSA. This CDR3 spans 15 amino acids. The V end lost 3 bases, the J end lost 4 bases, and 13 bases lay between the germline ends.

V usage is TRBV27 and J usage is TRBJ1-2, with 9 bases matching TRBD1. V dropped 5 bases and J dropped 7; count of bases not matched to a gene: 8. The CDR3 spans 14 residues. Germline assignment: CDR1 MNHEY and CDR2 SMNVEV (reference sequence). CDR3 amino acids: CASSTTGGAVGYTF. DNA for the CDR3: TGTGCCAGCAGTACTACAGGGGGCGCGGTTGGCTACACCTTC.